This T cell receptor beta chain was observed in a study of T cell changes during pregnancy in multiple sclerosis. From germline, CDR1 is MNHNY and CDR2 SVGAGI (reference sequence). The CDR3 sequence is 15 residues long. Losses at the gene ends were 2 bases for V and 8 bases for J; bases not matched to a gene: 9. Sequencing used immunoSEQ multiplex PCR; TCRdb keeps in-frame clones, though not all of them. In the table there are 55,000 to 70,000 clones, 89% of which are singletons. The rearrangement links TRBV6-6 to TRBJ1-5, with 7 bases that match TRBD1. The sequencing here drew on peripheral blood, taken in the first trimester of pregnancy. The sequence derives from a female donor with multiple sclerosis, enrolled in a pregnancy study. The CDR3 reads CASSYRQQGLEPQHF. CDR3 DNA sequence: TGTGCCAGCAGTTACAGGCAACAGGGGCTTGAGCCCCAGCATTTT.